The clone carrying this TCR beta chain rates as large. What it binds is unknown. The Oncomine TCR Beta short-read assay generated sequence data from the DNA of cultured CD4+ T cells. TCRdb ran MiXCR on the PCR reads and lists one entry per CDR3 protein. The sample lists fewer than 2,000 distinct CDR3 sequences; almost 70% were seen once. The sample comes from a study of vaccination and CD4 T cells after COVID-19. Overall study context: Six men and four women formed the convalescents, two being Hispanic. Timing of post-vaccine sample collection was a median around 75 days after dose two, with a range of 14 to 241. Every culture used as a control got a CEFX pool, an HIV-1 Nef pool, or no peptide.

Treatment here: roughly nine-day PBMC culture with coronavirus spike peptide pools or control peptides (ViraFEST assay). Peptide pools at 8 to 10 ug/ml, together with 10 IU/ml IL-2, were added to cultures of approximately 2 million PBMCs per well. Trimming shortened V by 2 bases and J by 3 bases, and 15 bases separated the two germline ends. Germline assignment: CDR1 MNHEY and CDR2 SVGAGI. This CDR3 has 16 amino acids. Sample: CD4+ T cells from blood, cultured in vitro, taken after SARS-CoV-2 vaccination. The sequence was collected from a human donor who had recovered from COVID-19. V is TRBV6-5 and J is TRBJ2-3; possibly TRBD2 for D (6 bases). The CDR3 DNA reads TGTGCCAGCAGTTACGAAGGGGCAGGGAGGACAGATACGCAGTATTTT. Its protein product is CASSYEGAGRTDTQYF.